Below are 4 T cell receptor beta chains sequenced from a single sample in a study of blood T cell repertoires in COVID-19. Sequenced by immunoSEQ multiplex PCR; TCRdb stores in-frame clones only, minus some. The profile covers fewer than 300,000 clones, with 88% appearing a single time and roughly 9% taken by the ten largest. Sequencing was performed on peripheral blood. The receptors derive from a man younger than 35 with active or convalescent COVID-19.

The rearrangement links TRBV3-1 (or the pseudogene TRBV3-2) to TRBJ1-1; D gene uncertain. V gave up 4 bases and J gave up 1 base, with 7 bases separating them. CDR1 and CDR2 from the germline V gene are LGHDT and YNNKEL (reference sequence). CDR3 length: 13 amino acids. The CDR3 bases are TGTGCCAGCAGCCGAAACACGAACACTGAAGCTTTCTTT. Its translation is CASSRNTNTEAFF.

The chain combines TRBV11-2 with TRBJ2-7, with D hard to call. V shed 2 bases and J shed 2 bases, with 7 bases lying between them. This CDR3 region has 13 residues. Per germline, CDR1 SGHAT and CDR2 FQNNGV. CDR3 DNA sequence: TGTGCCAGCAGCTTATTGGGCCCCTACGAGCAGTACTTC. Translating gives CASSLLGPYEQYF.

The chain couples TRBV2 to TRBJ2-3; D perhaps matches TRBD2 (7 bases). The length of the CDR3 is 15 residues. Germline V gene data show CDR1 as SNHLY and CDR2 as FYNNEI. The V and J ends lost 6 bases and 4 bases respectively, with 17 bases between them. This CDR3 reads CASREGGFRADTQYF. The DNA of the CDR3 is TGTGCCAGCAGAGAGGGGGGGTTTCGAGCAGATACGCAGTATTTT. The whole variable domain, filled in from reference TRBV2 and TRBJ2-3, reads EPEVTQTPSHQVTQMGQEVILRCVPISNHLYFYWYRQILGQKVEFLVSFYNNEISEKSEIFDDQFSVERPDGSNFTLKIRSTKLEDSAMYFCASREGGFRADTQYFGPGTRLTVL.

The chain recombines TRBV5-1 with TRBJ1-4; possibly TRBD1 for D (6 bases). V lost 4 bases, J lost 1 base, and 8 bases lay in between. The CDR3 has 14 residues. CDR1 and CDR2 from the germline V gene are SGHRS and YFSETQ. As DNA, the CDR3 is TGCGCCAGCAGCCCGGACAGAACTAATGAAAAACTGTTTTTT. It specifies CASSPDRTNEKLFF.